The clone carrying this T cell receptor beta chain was counted at least ten times. Its target is not known. The source of the sample is a study of T-cell memory formation after mild COVID-19. Across the whole study: TCR clusters were mostly confined to one donor each.

It was 5'RACE with constant-segment primers that produced the TCR alpha and TCR beta cDNA libraries, which carried sample barcodes and UMIs. TCRdb ran MiXCR on the 5' RACE reads and lists one entry per CDR3 protein. Here the sample spans about 500,000 distinct CDR3 sequences, about a fifth being singletons. This CDR3 spans 16 amino acids. Germline-derived CDR1 and CDR2 are SGHTA and FQGTGA. V trimming: 5 bases; J trimming: 1 base; junction bases outside the gene matches: 8. Study outcomes and limitations: Day 37-peaking second-wave clones had unconfirmed SARS-CoV-2 specificity. Cross-reactive memory apparently joined, as some responding clones appeared in pre-infection memory.

The sequenced sample consisted of PBMCs or a T cell subset sorted from them (not recorded which). The chain employs TRBV7-3 and TRBJ2-3; 8 bases are shared with TRBD2. This receptor was identified in an adult woman who had mild COVID-19 (a few samples of this study predate the infection). Cell type and time point are not known. The CDR3 bases are TGTGCCAGCAGCAAAAGATCTAGCGGGCGCACAGATACGCAGTATTTT. This codes for CASSKRSSGRTDTQYF.